This TCR beta chain was recorded in a study of tissue T cells after allogeneic stem cell transplantation. Points from the study as a whole: Anatomically similar tissues had similar TCR repertoires within each patient. Limitations included a small, clinically heterogeneous cohort and limited sampling depth. Only a limited share of tissue TCRs appeared in blood or spleen.

Time point given: mouse harvest day 7 after allogeneic transplant. Mouse grafts combined 10^7 T-cell-depleted bone marrow cells with 10^6 splenic CD5+ T cells. Trimming pared 5 bases from V and 0 bases from J, leaving 6 bases between. CDR3 size: 12 residues. In germline, CDR1 is GFQATS, CDR2 STVNSAI. TCRdb's table, derived via immunoSEQ multiplex PCR, lists solely in-frame clones and lacks some. The data contain about 10,000 clones, roughly two fifths of them singletons. This clone appeared a few times. Its antigen is not identified. Mouse names are used for the genes. Read coverage stops 1 residue before the CDR3 terminus; the germline J gene supplies the remainder.

This sequence originates from a female BALB/c mouse given C57BL/6 T cells with graft-versus-host disease after an allogeneic hematopoietic cell transplant. The chain joins TRBV20 to TRBJ2-4, with D unresolved. Sequencing used skin. The chain's CDR3 is CGALRSQNTLYF. The DNA read from the CDR3 is TGTGGTGCTCTGAGAAGTCAAAACACCTTGTAC.